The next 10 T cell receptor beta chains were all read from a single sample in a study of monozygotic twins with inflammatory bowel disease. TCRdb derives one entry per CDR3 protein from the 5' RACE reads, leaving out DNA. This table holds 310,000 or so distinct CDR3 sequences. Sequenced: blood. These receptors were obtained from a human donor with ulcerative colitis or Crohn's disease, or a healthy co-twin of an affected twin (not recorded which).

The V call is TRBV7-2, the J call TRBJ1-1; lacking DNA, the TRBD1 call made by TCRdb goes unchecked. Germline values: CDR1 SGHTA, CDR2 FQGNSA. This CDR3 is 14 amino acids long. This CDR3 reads CASSLVFSSGQAFF. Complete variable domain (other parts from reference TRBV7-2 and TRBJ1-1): GAGVSQSPSNKVTEKGKDVELRCDPISGHTALYWYRQSLGQGLEFLIYFQGNSAPDKSGLPSDRFSAERTGGSVSTLTIQRTQQEDSAVYLCASSLVFSSGQAFFGQGTRLTVV.

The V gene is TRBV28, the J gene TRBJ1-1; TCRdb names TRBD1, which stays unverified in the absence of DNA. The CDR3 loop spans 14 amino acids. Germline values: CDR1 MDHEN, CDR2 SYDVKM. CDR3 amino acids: CASRPDRGPNEAFF.

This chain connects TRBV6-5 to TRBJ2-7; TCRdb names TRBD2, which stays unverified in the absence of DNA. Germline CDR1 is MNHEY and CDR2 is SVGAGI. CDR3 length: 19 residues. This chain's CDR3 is CASSPTGLAGAPSPYEQYF.

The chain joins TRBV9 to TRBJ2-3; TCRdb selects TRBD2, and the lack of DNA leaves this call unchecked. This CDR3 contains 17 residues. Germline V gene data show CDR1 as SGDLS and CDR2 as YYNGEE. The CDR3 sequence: CASSAGLAGGRGDTQYF. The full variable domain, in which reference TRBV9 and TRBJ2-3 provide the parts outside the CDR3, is DSGVTQTPKHLITATGQRVTLRCSPRSGDLSVYWYQQSLDQGLQFLIQYYNGEERAKGNILERFSAQQFPDLHSELNLSSLELGDSALYFCASSAGLAGGRGDTQYFGPGTRLTVL.

CDR3 protein: CASSWVSTGELFF. The rearrangement links TRBV12-3 or TRBV12-4 to TRBJ2-2. CDR3 length: 13 amino acids.

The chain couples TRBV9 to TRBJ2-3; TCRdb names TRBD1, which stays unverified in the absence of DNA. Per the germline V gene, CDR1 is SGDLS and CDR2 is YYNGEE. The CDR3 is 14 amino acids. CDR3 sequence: CASSVGQGLDTQYF.

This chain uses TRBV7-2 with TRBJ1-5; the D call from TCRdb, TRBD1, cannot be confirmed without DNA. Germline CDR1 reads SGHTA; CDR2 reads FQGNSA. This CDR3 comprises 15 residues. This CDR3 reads CASSLGGAINQPQHF.

CDR3: CASRIGGDSNQPQHF. This chain connects TRBV7-8 to TRBJ1-5. This CDR3 region has 15 residues. The germline V gene encodes CDR1 SGHVS and CDR2 FQNEAQ.

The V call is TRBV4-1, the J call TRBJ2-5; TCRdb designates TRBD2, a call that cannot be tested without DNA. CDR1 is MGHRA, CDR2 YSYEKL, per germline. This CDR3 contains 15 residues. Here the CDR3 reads CASSPGLAAQETQYF.

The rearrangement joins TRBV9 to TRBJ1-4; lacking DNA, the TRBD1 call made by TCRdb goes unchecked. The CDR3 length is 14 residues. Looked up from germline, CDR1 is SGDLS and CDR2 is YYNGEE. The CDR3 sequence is CASSVAGGNEKLFF.